What follows is one T cell receptor (beta chain) and its context. This specimen belongs to a study of CD8 T cells in Susac syndrome. Reverse transcription of roughly 0.5 to 1 ug RNA was carried out with random hexamers. TCRdb itself ran the immunoSEQ multiplex PCR reads through MiXCR, one entry per CDR3 protein. The sample includes 350,000 to 550,000 distinct CDR3 sequences, approximately 89% of them seen just once. This CDR3 region has 15 residues. Germline V gene sequence: CDR1 MGHRA, CDR2 YSYEKL. V lost 2 bases, J lost 2 bases, and 6 bases stayed unmatched. The receptor comes from a human donor with multiple sclerosis. The source material was CD8+ T cells from PBMCs. The chain has TRBV4-1 and TRBJ2-7, with 7 bases aligning to TRBD2. The CDR3 spells CASSQWAGAAYEQYF. The CDR3 DNA sequence: TGCGCCAGCAGCCAATGGGCGGGAGCAGCCTACGAGCAGTACTTC.